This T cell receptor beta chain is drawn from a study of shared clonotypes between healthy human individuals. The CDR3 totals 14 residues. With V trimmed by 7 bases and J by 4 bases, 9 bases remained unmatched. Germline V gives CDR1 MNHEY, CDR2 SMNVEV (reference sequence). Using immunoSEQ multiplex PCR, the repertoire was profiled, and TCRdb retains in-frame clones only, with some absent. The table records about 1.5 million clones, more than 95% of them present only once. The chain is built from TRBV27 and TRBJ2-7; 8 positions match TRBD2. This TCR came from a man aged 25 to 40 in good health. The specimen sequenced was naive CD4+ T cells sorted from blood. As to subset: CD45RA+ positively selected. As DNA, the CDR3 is TGTGCCAGCAAAAACGGCGGGAGGAGGTACGAGCAGTACTTC. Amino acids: CASKNGGRRYEQYF.